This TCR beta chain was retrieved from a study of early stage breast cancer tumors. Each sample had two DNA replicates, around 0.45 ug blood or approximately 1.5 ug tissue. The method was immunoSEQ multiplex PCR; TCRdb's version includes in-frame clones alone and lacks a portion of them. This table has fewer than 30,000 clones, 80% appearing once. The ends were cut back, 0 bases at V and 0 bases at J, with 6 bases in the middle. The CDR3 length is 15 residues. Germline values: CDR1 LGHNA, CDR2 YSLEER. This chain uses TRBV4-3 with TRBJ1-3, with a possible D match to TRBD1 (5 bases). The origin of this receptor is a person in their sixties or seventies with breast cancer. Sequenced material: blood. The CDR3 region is CASSQERGSGNTIYF. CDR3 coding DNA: TGCGCCAGCAGCCAAGAAAGGGGCTCTGGAAACACCATATATTTT.